At least ten counts were recorded for the clone carrying this T cell receptor beta chain. The target antigen is unknown. This entry is derived from a study of regulatory T cells in long-lasting Graves disease. The study's findings and limits: New patients shared fewer public clonotypes (roughly 1,000) than persistent patients did (more than 2,500). Samples came from peripheral blood alone, without thyroid tissue.

CDR3-region Arm-PCR and iRepertoire HTBI primers produced the TCR beta libraries. TCRdb recomputed calls from the multiplex PCR reads with MiXCR, one row per CDR3 protein. The sample shows 420,000 or so distinct CDR3 sequences, around 22% of them seen only once. The CDR3 totals 13 residues. V was clipped by 5 bases and J by 1 base, with 9 bases between them. Time point denoted: persistent/refractory GD, antithyroid drugs over 5 years with positive TRAb. Following extraction of RNA from PBMCs, that RNA was used to make the TCR library. The sequence derives from a female donor with Graves disease. The chain joins TRBV12-3 or TRBV12-4 to TRBJ2-7; D not certain. Sequenced here: peripheral blood mononuclear cells (PBMCs), sampled when the disease was refractory, from a patient treated with antithyroid drugs. In DNA form, the CDR3 reads TGTGCCAGCAGTCCGTTGGGGTCCTACGAGCAGTACTTC. Encoded protein: CASSPLGSYEQYF.